This TCR beta chain was profiled in a study of blood T cells in healthy people across ages. A second PCR of roughly 6 to 12 cycles used a sample-barcoded 5' primer and a J-beta primer mix. MiXCR, run by TCRdb on the 5' RACE reads, gives a single entry per CDR3 protein. The table includes 1,300,000 or so distinct CDR3 sequences, 59% detected once. There are a few counts of this clonotype. Its antigen is not identified. Whole-study results and caveats: Older individuals had lower TCR beta diversity per million T cells (the decline was roughly linear).

V shed 6 bases and J shed 10 bases, with 16 bases lying between them. Germline V CDR1 and CDR2: SNHLY, FYNNEI. CDR3 length: 13 residues. The chain carries TRBV2 and TRBJ2-1, with D possibly being TRBD1 or TRBD2 (5 bases each). This receptor was taken from a man aged 18 to 30 in good health. Sample: blood. The CDR3 nucleotides are TGTGCCAGCAGCGGGACCGCTCCCGACGAGCAGTTCTTC. As protein: CASSGTAPDEQFF. Full variable domain (missing parts from reference TRBV2 and TRBJ2-1): EPEVTQTPSHQVTQMGQEVILRCVPISNHLYFYWYRQILGQKVEFLVSFYNNEISEKSEIFDDQFSVERPDGSNFTLKIRSTKLEDSAMYFCASSGTAPDEQFFGPGTRLTVL.